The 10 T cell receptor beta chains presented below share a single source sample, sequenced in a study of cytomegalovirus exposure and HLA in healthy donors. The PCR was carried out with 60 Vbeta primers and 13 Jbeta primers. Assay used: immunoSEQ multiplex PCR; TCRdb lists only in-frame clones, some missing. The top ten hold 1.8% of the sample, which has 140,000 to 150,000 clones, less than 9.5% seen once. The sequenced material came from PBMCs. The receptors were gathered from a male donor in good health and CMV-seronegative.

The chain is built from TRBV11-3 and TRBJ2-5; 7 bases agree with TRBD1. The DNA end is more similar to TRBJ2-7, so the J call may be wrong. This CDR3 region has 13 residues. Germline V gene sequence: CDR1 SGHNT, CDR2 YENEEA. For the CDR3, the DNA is TGTGCCAGCAGCCAAAGAGACAGGGTCGAGCAGTACTTC. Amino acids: CASSQRDRVEQYF.

The CDR3 protein is CASSLPEGGRNNEQFF. In DNA, the CDR3 is TGTGCCAGCAGTTTACCAGAAGGAGGGCGGAACAATGAGCAGTTCTTC. V and J are TRBV28 and TRBJ2-1; TRBD2 might be the D (6 bases). The germline V gene has CDR1 MDHEN and CDR2 SYDVKM. The V end was cut by 2 bases, the J end by 5 bases, with 16 bases between. CDR3 size: 16 residues.

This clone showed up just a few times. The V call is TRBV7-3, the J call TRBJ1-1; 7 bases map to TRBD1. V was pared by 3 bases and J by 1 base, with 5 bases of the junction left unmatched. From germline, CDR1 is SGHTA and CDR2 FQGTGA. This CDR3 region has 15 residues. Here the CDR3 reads CASSFVTGWNTEAFF. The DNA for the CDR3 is TGTGCCAGCAGCTTTGTGACAGGGTGGAACACTGAAGCTTTCTTT.

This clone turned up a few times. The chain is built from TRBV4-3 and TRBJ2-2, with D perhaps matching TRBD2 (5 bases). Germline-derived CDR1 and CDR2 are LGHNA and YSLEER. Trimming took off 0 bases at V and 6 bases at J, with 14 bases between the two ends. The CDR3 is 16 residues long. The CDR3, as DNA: TGCGCCAGCAGCCAAGATAGTTCTGGGAGAGCCGGGGAGCTGTTTTTT. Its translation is CASSQDSSGRAGELFF.

The CDR3 here is CASSQDPTREYGNTIYF. Here the CDR3 DNA reads TGCGCCAGCAGCCAAGATCCCACGCGGGAATATGGAAACACCATATATTTT. V gene TRBV4-1 combines with J gene TRBJ1-3; no firm D call. V lost 0 bases and J lost 3, with 15 bases in between. Germline V gene sequence: CDR1 MGHRA, CDR2 YSYEKL. The CDR3 spans 17 residues.

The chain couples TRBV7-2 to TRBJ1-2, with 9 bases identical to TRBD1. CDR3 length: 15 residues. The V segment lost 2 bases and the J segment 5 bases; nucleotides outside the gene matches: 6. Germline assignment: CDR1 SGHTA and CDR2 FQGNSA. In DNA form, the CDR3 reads TGTGCCAGCAGCTTAACACAGGGGGCAACGTATGGCTACACCTTC. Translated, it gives CASSLTQGATYGYTF. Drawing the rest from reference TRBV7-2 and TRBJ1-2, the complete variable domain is GAGVSQSPSNKVTEKGKDVELRCDPISGHTALYWYRQSLGQGLEFLIYFQGNSAPDKSGLPSDRFSAERTGGSVSTLTIQRTQQEDSAVYLCASSLTQGATYGYTFGSGTRLTVV.

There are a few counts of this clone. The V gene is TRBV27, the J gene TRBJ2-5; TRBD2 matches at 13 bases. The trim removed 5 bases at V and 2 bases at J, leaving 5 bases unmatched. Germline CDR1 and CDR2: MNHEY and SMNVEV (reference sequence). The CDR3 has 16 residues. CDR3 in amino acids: CASSIRTSGGQETQYF. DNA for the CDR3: TGTGCCAGCAGTATCCGGACTAGCGGGGGACAAGAGACCCAGTACTTC.

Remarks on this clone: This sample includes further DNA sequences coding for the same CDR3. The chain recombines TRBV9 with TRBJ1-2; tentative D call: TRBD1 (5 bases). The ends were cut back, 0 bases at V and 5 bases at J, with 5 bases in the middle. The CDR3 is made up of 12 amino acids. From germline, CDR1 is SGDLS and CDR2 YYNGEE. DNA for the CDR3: TGTGCCAGCAGCGTAGCAGGGTATGGCTACACCTTC. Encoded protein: CASSVAGYGYTF.

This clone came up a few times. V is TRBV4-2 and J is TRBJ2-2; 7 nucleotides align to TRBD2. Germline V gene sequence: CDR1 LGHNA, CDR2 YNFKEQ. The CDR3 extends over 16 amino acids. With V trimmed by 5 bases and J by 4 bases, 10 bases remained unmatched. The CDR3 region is CASSASGGRVTGELFF. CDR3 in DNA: TGTGCCAGCAGCGCTTCCGGGGGGAGAGTCACCGGGGAGCTGTTTTTT.

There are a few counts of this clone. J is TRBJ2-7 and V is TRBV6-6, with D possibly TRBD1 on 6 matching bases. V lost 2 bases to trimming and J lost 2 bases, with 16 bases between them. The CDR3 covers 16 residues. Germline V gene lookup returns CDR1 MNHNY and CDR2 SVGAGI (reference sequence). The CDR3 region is CASSYGDTQRAYEQYF. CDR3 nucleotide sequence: TGTGCCAGCAGTTACGGGGACACCCAACGAGCCTACGAGCAGTACTTC.